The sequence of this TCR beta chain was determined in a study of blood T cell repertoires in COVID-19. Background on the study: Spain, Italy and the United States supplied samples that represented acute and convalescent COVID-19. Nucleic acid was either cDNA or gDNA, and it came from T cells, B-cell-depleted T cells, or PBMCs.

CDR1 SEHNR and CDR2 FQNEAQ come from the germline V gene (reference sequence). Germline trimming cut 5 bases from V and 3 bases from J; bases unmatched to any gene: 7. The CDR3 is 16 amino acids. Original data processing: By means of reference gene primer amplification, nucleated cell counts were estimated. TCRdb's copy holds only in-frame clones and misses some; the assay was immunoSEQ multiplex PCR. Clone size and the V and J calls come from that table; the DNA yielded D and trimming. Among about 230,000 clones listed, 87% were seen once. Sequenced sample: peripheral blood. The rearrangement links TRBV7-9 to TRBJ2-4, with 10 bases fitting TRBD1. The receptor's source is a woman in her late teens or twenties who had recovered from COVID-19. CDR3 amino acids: CASSETGTGVKNIQYF. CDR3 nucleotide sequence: TGTGCCAGCAGCGAGACCGGGACAGGGGTCAAAAACATTCAGTACTTC.